The clone carrying this TCR beta chain was picked up one time. The length of the CDR3 is 13 residues. In germline, CDR1 is MDHEN, CDR2 SYDVKM. V lost 3 bases and J 5 bases, leaving 8 bases between the germline ends. The data were taken from a study of technical replicates of blood from a handful of donors. The assay was immunoSEQ multiplex PCR, and TCRdb's table has in-frame clones only and misses some. This table has 45,000 to 60,000 clones, about 96% appearing once. The sequence derives from a human donor in good health. Sequenced sample: T cells isolated from PBMCs. The J gene is TRBJ1-5, the V gene TRBV28; no clear D gene. CDR3 coding DNA: TGTGCCAGCAGTTTGGTCAGTTATCAGCCCCAGCATTTT. Encoded protein: CASSLVSYQPQHF. Full variable domain (remainder filled in from reference TRBV28 and TRBJ1-5): DVKVTQSSRYLVKRTGEKVFLECVQDMDHENMFWYRQDPGLGLRLIYFSYDVKMKEKGDIPEGYSVSREKKERFSLILESASTNQTSMYLCASSLVSYQPQHFGDGTRLSIL.